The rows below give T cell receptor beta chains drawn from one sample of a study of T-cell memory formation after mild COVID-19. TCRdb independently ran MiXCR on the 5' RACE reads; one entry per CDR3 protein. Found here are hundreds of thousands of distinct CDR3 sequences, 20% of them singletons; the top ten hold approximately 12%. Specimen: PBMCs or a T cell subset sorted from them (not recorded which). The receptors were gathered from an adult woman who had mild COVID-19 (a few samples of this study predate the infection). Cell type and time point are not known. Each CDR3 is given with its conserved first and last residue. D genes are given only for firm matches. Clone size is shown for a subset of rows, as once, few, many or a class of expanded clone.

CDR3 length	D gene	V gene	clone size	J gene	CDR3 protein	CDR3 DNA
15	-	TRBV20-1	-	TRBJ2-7	CSARDLTRGTYEQYF	TGCAGTGCTAGAGATCTGACAAGGGGGACCTACGAGCAGTACTTC
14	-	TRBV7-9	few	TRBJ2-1	CASSRTASYNEQFF	TGTGCCAGCAGCCGGACGGCATCCTACAATGAGCAGTTCTTC
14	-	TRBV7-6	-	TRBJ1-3	CASSPSGTGNTIYF	TGTGCCAGCAGCCCCTCAGGGACTGGAAACACCATATATTTT
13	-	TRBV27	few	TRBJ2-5	CASATEDQETQYF	TGTGCCAGTGCAACCGAGGATCAAGAGACCCAGTACTTC
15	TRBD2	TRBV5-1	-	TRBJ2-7	CASKVTSGGASEQYF	TGCGCCAGCAAAGTTACTAGCGGGGGGGCGAGCGAGCAGTACTTC
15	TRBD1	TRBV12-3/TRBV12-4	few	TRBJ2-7	CASSLSRTGSYEQYF	TGTGCCAGCAGTTTATCAAGGACAGGGTCCTACGAGCAGTACTTC
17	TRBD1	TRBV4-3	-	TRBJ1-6	CASSQGDRTFYNSPLHF	TGCGCCAGCAGCCAAGGGGACAGAACCTTCTATAATTCACCCCTCCACTTT
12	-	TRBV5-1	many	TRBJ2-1	CASRFGELEQFF	TGCGCCAGCCGTTTTGGGGAATTGGAGCAGTTCTTC
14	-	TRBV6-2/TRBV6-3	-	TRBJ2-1	CASSYSRASNLIFF	TGTGCCAGCAGTTACTCGCGGGCCTCTAATTTAATCTTCTTC
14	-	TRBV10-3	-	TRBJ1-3	CAISERGSRNTIYF	TGTGCCATCAGTGAGCGGGGTTCGAGAAACACCATATATTTT
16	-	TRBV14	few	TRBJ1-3	CASSQDEGDLGDTIYF	TGTGCCAGCAGCCAAGACGAGGGCGACCTTGGGGACACCATATATTTT
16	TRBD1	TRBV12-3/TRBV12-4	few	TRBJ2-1	CASSFLQGVFGNEQFF	TGTGCCAGCAGTTTCTTACAGGGGGTTTTCGGCAATGAGCAGTTCTTC
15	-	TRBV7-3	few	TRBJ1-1	CASSLAPGQGSEAFF	TGTGCCAGCAGCTTGGCCCCCGGTCAGGGAAGTGAAGCTTTCTTT
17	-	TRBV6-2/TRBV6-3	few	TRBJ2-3	CASTLKHDSPPRDTQYF	TGTGCCAGCACCCTTAAACACGACTCCCCACCACGGGATACGCAGTATTTT
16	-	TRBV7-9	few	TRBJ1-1	CASSLGLGVGNTEAFF	TGTGCCAGCAGCTTAGGGTTGGGGGTAGGGAACACTGAAGCTTTCTTT
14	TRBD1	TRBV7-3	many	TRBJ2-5	CASSPGQGRETQYF	TGTGCCAGCAGCCCAGGACAGGGCCGGGAGACCCAGTACTTC
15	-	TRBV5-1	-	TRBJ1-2	CASSGDPLSPYGYTF	TGCGCCAGCAGCGGAGACCCGCTTAGCCCCTATGGCTACACCTTC
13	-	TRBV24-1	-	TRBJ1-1	CATSDSAATEAFF	TGTGCCACCAGTGATTCCGCGGCCACTGAAGCTTTCTTT
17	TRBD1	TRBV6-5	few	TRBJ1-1	CASSRNLLTGADTEAFF	TGTGCCAGCAGTCGCAACCTCTTGACAGGGGCCGACACTGAAGCTTTCTTT
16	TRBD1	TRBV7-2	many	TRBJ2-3	CASSRKNRGSADTQYF	TGTGCCAGCAGCCGAAAAAACAGGGGGAGCGCAGATACGCAGTATTTT
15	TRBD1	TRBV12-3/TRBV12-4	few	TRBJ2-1	CASSFGQGLHNEQFF	TGTGCCAGCAGTTTCGGACAGGGCCTTCACAATGAGCAGTTCTTC
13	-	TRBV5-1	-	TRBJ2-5	CASSPTVPETQYF	TGCGCCAGCAGCCCGACAGTTCCAGAGACCCAGTACTTC
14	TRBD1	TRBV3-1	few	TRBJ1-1	CASSLRGQGTEAFF	TGTGCCAGCAGCCTCAGGGGGCAAGGCACTGAAGCTTTCTTT
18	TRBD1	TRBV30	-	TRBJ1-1	CAWSGTGGDGWVLLEAFF	TGTGCCTGGAGTGGGACAGGGGGCGATGGGTGGGTACTCTTAGAAGCTTTCTTT
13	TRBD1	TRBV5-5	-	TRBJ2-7	CASSLQGSREQYF	TGTGCCAGCAGCCTACAGGGGTCCCGGGAGCAGTACTTC
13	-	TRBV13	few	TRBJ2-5	CASSPRIGETQYF	TGTGCCAGCAGCCCCAGGATTGGAGAGACCCAGTACTTC
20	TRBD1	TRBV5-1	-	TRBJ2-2	CASSRYGGQGAVVNTGELFF	TGCGCCAGCTCCCGATATGGAGGACAGGGGGCGGTGGTAAACACCGGGGAGCTGTTTTTT
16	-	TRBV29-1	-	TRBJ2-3	CSVEDRVLSSTDTQYF	TGCAGCGTTGAAGACAGGGTTCTGAGTTCTACAGATACGCAGTATTTT
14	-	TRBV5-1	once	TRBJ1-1	CASSRDGLNTEAFF	TGCGCCAGCAGCAGGGACGGCCTGAACACTGAAGCTTTCTTT
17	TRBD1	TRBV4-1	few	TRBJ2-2	CASSQGGQGVNTGELFF	TGCGCCAGCAGCCAAGGTGGACAGGGAGTAAACACCGGGGAGCTGTTTTTT
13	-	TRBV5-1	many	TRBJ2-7	CASSFGSSYEQYF	TGTGCCAGCAGCTTTGGCAGCTCCTACGAGCAGTACTTC
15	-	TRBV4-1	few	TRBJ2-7	CASSQAVRSLDEQYF	TGCGCCAGCAGCCAAGCCGTACGTAGTTTGGACGAGCAGTACTTC
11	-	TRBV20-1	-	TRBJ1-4	CSARRQGELFF	TGCAGTGCTAGGAGGCAGGGCGAACTGTTTTTT
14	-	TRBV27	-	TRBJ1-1	CASSRGGHARGAFF	TGTGCCAGCAGTCGCGGTGGCCACGCGAGGGGAGCTTTCTTT
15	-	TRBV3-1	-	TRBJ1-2	CASSRPGTESYGYTF	TGTGCCAGCAGCCGGCCAGGGACGGAATCGTATGGCTACACCTTC
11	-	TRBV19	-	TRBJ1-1	CASRQAPEAFF	TGTGCCAGTAGGCAGGCCCCTGAAGCTTTCTTT
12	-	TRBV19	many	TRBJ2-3	CASSGNTDTQYF	TGTGCCAGCTCTGGAAACACAGATACGCAGTATTTT
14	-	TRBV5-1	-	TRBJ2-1	CASSLGFGENEQFF	TGCGCCAGCAGCTTGGGTTTCGGGGAGAATGAGCAGTTCTTC
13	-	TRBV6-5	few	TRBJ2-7	CASKDYQGGEQYF	TGTGCCAGCAAAGACTACCAGGGGGGGGAGCAGTACTTC
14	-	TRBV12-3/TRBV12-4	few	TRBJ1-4	CASSWGRRVGKLFF	TGTGCCAGCAGTTGGGGTCGCCGGGTCGGAAAACTGTTTTTT
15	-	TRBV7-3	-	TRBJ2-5	CASSTGRGTQETQYF	TGTGCCAGCAGCACGGGCAGGGGAACGCAAGAGACCCAGTACTTC
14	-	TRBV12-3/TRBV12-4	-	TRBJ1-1	CASSRTLGGTEAFF	TGTGCCAGCAGTCGGACCCTTGGTGGCACTGAAGCTTTCTTT
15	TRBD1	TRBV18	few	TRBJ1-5	CASSATGGINQPQHF	TGTGCCAGCTCGGCCACAGGGGGCATCAATCAGCCCCAGCATTTT
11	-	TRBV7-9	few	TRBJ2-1	CASRVLPEQFF	TGTGCCAGCAGGGTACTCCCGGAGCAGTTCTTC
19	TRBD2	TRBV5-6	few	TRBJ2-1	CASSLGPLSTGGFDNEQFF	TGTGCCAGCAGCTTGGGCCCGCTATCAACGGGAGGTTTTGACAATGAGCAGTTCTTC